This T cell receptor (beta chain) is from a study of T cell changes during pregnancy in multiple sclerosis. V was clipped by 2 bases and J by 0 bases; unmatched bases: 5. CDR3 length: 15 residues. From germline, CDR1 is SQVTM and CDR2 ANQGSEA. Produced via immunoSEQ multiplex PCR; TCRdb's table is partial and in-frame only. The data contain about 59,000 clones, about nine tenths of them singletons. The clonotype originates from a female donor with multiple sclerosis, enrolled in a pregnancy study. The rearrangement links TRBV29-1 to TRBJ2-7, with TRBD1 identical over 9 bases. This specimen was peripheral blood, taken in the first trimester of pregnancy. The CDR3 bases are TGCAGCGTTGAAATGATGGACAGGGGCTCCTACGAGCAGTACTTC. Residues: CSVEMMDRGSYEQYF.